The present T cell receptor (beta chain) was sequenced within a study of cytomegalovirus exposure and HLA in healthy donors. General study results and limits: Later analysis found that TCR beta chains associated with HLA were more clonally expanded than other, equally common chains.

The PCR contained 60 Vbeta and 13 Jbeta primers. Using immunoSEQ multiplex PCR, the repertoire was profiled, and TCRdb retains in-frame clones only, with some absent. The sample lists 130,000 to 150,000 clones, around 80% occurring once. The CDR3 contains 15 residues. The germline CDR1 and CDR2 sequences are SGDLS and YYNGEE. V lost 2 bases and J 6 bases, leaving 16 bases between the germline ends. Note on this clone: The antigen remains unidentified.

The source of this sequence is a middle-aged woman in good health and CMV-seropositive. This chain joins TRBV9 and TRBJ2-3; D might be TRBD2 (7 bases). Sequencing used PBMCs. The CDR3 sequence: CASSVERGGLDTQYF. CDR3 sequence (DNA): TGTGCCAGCAGCGTGGAGCGCGGGGGCCTGGATACGCAGTATTTT.